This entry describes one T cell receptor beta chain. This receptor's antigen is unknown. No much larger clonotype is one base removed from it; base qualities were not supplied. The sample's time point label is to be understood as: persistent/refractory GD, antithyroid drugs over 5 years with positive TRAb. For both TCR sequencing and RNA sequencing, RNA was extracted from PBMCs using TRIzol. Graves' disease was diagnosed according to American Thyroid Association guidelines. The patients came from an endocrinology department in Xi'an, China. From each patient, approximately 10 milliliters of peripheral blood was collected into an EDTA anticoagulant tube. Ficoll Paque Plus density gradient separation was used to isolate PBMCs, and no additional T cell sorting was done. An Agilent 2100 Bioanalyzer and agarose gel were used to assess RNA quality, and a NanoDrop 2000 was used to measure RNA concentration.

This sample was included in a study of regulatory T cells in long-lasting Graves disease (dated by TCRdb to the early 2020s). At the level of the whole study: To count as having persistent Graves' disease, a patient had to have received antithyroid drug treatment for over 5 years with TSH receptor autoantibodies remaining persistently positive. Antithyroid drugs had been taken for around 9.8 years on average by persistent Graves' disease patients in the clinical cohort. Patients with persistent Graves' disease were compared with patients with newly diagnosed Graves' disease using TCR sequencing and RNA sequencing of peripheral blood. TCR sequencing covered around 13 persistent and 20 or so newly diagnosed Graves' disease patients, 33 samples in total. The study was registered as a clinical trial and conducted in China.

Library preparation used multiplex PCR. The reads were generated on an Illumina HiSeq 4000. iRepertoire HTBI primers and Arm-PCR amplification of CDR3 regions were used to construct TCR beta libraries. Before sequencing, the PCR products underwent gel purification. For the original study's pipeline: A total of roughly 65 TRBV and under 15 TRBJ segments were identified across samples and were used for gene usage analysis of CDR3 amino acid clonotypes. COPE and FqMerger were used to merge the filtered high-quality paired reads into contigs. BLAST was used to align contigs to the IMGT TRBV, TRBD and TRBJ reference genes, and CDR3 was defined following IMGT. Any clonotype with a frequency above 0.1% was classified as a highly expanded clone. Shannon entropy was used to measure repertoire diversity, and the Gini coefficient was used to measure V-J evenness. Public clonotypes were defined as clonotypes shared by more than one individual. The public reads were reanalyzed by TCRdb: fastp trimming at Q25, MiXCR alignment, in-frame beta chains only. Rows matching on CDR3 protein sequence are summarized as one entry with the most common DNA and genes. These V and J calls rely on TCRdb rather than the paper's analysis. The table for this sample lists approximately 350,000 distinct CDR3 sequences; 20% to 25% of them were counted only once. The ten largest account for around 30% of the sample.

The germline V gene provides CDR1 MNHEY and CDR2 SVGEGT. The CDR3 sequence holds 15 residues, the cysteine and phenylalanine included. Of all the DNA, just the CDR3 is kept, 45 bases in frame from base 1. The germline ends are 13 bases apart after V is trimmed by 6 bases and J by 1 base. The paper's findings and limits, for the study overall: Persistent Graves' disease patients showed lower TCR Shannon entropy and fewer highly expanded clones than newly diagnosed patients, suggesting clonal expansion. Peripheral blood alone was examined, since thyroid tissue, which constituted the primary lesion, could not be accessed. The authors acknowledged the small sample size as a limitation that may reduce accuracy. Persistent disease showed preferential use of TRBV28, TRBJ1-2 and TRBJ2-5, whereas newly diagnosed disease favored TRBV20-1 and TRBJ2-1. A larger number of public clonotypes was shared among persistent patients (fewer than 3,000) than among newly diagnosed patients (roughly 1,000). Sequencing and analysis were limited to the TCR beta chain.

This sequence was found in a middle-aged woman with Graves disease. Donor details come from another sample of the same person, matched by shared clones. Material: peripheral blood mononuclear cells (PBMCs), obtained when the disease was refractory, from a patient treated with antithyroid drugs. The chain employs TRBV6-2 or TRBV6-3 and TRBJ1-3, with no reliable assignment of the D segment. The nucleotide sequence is TGTGCCAGCAGGTACCCCGGGTTTTCTGGAAACACCATATATTTT. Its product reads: CASRYPGFSGNTIYF.